The source of this T cell receptor beta chain is a study of blood T cell repertoires in COVID-19. Data came from immunoSEQ multiplex PCR; TCRdb stores just in-frame clones and leaves some out. The sample has 260,000 or so clones; roughly four fifths are singletons. The length of the CDR3 is 15 residues. Looked up from germline, CDR1 is MNHEY and CDR2 is SVGAGI. The V segment lost 6 bases and the J segment 8 bases; nucleotides outside the gene matches: 14. The sequenced sample consisted of peripheral blood. J is TRBJ1-2 and V is TRBV6-5; 8 bases are shared with TRBD1. This clonotype originated in a woman of 80 years or more with COVID-19, enrolled during active disease. The DNA for the CDR3 is TGTGCCAGCAGCGTTAGTGGACAGGGACCTGGAGGCTACACCTTC. This codes for CASSVSGQGPGGYTF.